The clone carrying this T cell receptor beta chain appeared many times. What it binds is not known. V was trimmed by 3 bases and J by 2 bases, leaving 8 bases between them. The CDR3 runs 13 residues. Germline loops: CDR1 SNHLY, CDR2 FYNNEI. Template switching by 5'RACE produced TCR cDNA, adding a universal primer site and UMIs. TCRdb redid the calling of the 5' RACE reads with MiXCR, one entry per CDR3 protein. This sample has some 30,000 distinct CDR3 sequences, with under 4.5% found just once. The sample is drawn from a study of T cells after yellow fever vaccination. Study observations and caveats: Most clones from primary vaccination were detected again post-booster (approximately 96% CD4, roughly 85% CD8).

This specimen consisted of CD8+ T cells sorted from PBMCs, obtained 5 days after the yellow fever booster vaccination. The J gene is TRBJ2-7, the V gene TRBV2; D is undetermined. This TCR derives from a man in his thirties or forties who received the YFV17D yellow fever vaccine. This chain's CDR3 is CASSETTAYEQYF. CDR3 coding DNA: TGTGCCAGCAGTGAGACGACGGCCTACGAGCAGTACTTC.